This T cell receptor beta chain was sequenced during a study of T cell repertoires in cytomegalovirus infection. Study background: Carrying CMV and the relevant HLA type showed in public TCR beta signatures.

V was trimmed by 5 bases and J by 5 bases, leaving 18 bases between them. Germline CDR1 and CDR2: SGHTA and FQGNSA. The CDR3 has 15 amino acids. Study-wide findings and caveats: The cumulative frequency of public TCR beta families distinguished individuals who carried CMV together with the relevant HLA.

To note about this clonotype: Antigen: not known.

TCRdb fed the reads into MiXCR, producing one record per CDR3 protein. The sample has about 300,000 distinct CDR3 sequences; about 25% are singletons. V usage is TRBV7-2 and J usage is TRBJ2-5; D could derive from TRBD1 or TRBD2 (5 bases each). This clonotype was sampled from a human donor in good health (CMV status not recorded). Some clones in this sample may be carry-over from other donors' samples. The sample taken for sequencing was PBMCs. The CDR3 protein is CASSRNGGTTETQYF. The CDR3 DNA follows: TGTGCCAGCAGCAGAAACGGTGGGACCACGGAGACCCAGTACTTC.